The 21 T cell receptor beta chains listed next were all sequenced from one sample in a study of T cell responses to AZD1222 COVID-19 vaccine. Produced via immunoSEQ multiplex PCR; TCRdb's table is partial and in-frame only. The sample has roughly 120,000 clones, 70% to 90% seen once. This specimen was peripheral blood, taken 28 days after the second AZD1222 dose. Source of these receptors: an adult who received the AZD1222 COVID-19 vaccine.

The chain carries TRBV7-2 and TRBJ2-1; D might be TRBD2 (5 bases). The germline CDR1 and CDR2 sequences are SGHTA and FQGNSA. The CDR3 is made up of 15 amino acids. V gave up 2 bases and J gave up 9 bases, with 17 bases separating them. CDR3 region: CASSLNTGFKGEQFF. The CDR3 DNA is TGTGCCAGCAGCTTAAACACGGGATTTAAGGGTGAGCAGTTCTTC.

CDR3 amino acids: CAWRGQGFNQPQHF. The CDR3 DNA reads as TGTGCCTGGAGGGGACAGGGATTTAATCAGCCCCAGCATTTT. This chain joins TRBV30 and TRBJ1-5, with TRBD1 matching over 9 bases. Germline CDR1 reads GTSNPN; CDR2 reads SVGIG (reference sequence). The CDR3 totals 14 residues. V was pared by 3 bases and J by 4 bases, with 4 bases of the junction left unmatched.

The gene calls are TRBV3-1 (or the pseudogene TRBV3-2) and TRBJ2-7; D remains ambiguous. Germline V gives CDR1 LGHDT, CDR2 YNNKEL (reference sequence). The CDR3 sequence is 15 residues long. V lost 0 bases and J lost 0, with 9 bases in between. CDR3 DNA: TGTGCCAGCAGCCAAGATTTGCGTAGCTCCTACGAGCAGTACTTC. Its translation is CASSQDLRSSYEQYF.

This clone has only one observation. This chain links TRBV5-5 with TRBJ2-2, with 9 bases identical to TRBD1. CDR3 size: 16 residues. The J segment lost 6 bases and the V segment lost 0 bases, leaving 6 bases of the junction unmatched. In germline, CDR1 is SGHKS, CDR2 YYEKEE (reference sequence). In nucleotides, the CDR3 is TGTGCCAGCAGCTTGGGTGGGACAGGGAGAGCCGGGGAGCTGTTTTTT. This codes for CASSLGGTGRAGELFF.

This chain links TRBV6-1 with TRBJ2-3; 10 bases are a match to TRBD2. Looked up from germline, CDR1 is MNHNS and CDR2 is SASEGT. There are 16 residues in the CDR3. J was trimmed by 3 bases and V by 4 bases; bases with no gene match: 7. CDR3 in amino acids: CASSGLAGGHTDTQYF. The DNA of the CDR3 is TGTGCCAGCAGTGGCTTAGCGGGGGGACATACAGATACGCAGTATTTT.

The rearrangement uses TRBV14 and TRBJ2-7, with D possibly matching TRBD2 (5 bases). CDR3 length equals 15 residues. V was shortened by 0 bases and J by 5 bases, with 14 bases between the two germline ends. Germline V gene sequence: CDR1 SGHDN, CDR2 FVKESK. CDR3 residues: CASSQETGWMDEQYF. For the CDR3, the DNA is TGTGCCAGCAGCCAAGAAACGGGGTGGATGGACGAGCAGTACTTC.

The rearrangement uses TRBV7-2 and TRBJ2-7; no definite D call. V lost 6 bases and J lost 2, with 14 bases in between. Germline loops: CDR1 SGHTA, CDR2 FQGNSA. The CDR3 totals 14 residues. The DNA for the CDR3 is TGTGCCAGCAGACCCGGGCCACCCGCCTACGAGCAGTACTTC. The encoded protein is CASRPGPPAYEQYF.

The rearrangement joins TRBV5-4 to TRBJ1-2; 7 bases match TRBD1. CDR1 is SGHNT, CDR2 YYREEE, per germline (reference sequence). The CDR3 loop spans 14 amino acids. V lost 3 bases, J lost 4 bases, and 6 bases stayed unmatched. The CDR3 DNA reads as TGTGCCAGCAGCTCCTACAGGGGCTCCTATGGCTACACCTTC. This gives the protein CASSSYRGSYGYTF.

J is TRBJ2-3 and V is TRBV9, with TRBD2 matching over 9 bases. From germline, CDR1 is SGDLS and CDR2 YYNGEE. V shed 1 base and J 3 bases; nucleotides not matched to a gene: 6. The CDR3 sequence is 16 residues long. The CDR3 loop reads CASSVRIAGGTDTQYF. The CDR3, as DNA: TGTGCCAGCAGCGTAAGGATCGCGGGGGGGACAGATACGCAGTATTTT.

This clone showed up just a few times. This chain connects TRBV10-2 to TRBJ2-1, with TRBD2 identical over 9 bases. The germline gives CDR1 WSHSY, CDR2 SAAADI. This CDR3 spans 14 amino acids. V trimming: 4 bases; J trimming: 3 bases; junction bases outside the gene matches: 1. The CDR3 region has the DNA TGCGCCAGCAGTGTTAGCGGGAGCTACAATGAGCAGTTCTTC. This gives the protein CASSVSGSYNEQFF.

The CDR3 nucleotides read TGTGCCTGGAGTACGACCGACAGCCTGAGTCGTCAGCCCCAGCATTTT. This translates into CAWSTTDSLSRQPQHF. This rearrangement joins TRBV30 to TRBJ1-5; a weak D match, TRBD1 (5 bases). Germline V gene sequence: CDR1 GTSNPN, CDR2 SVGIG (reference sequence). The V end was cut by 2 bases, the J end by 6 bases, with 20 bases between. CDR3 size: 16 residues. Complete variable domain (other parts from reference TRBV30 and TRBJ1-5): SQTIHQWPATLVQPVGSPLSLECTVEGTSNPNLYWYRQAAGRGLQLLFYSVGIGQISSEVPQNLSASRPQDRQFILSSKKLLLSDSGFYLCAWSTTDSLSRQPQHFGDGTRLSIL.

The rearrangement uses TRBV7-2 and TRBJ2-2; D not resolved. This CDR3 region has 15 residues. The germline V gene has CDR1 SGHTA and CDR2 FQGNSA. The V end lost 0 bases, the J end lost 1 base, and 6 bases lay between the germline ends. CDR3 in amino acids: CASSLAMRNTGELFF. The CDR3 coding sequence is TGTGCCAGCAGCTTAGCGATGCGGAACACCGGGGAGCTGTTTTTT. Using reference TRBV7-2 and TRBJ2-2 for the parts outside the CDR3, the full variable domain is GAGVSQSPSNKVTEKGKDVELRCDPISGHTALYWYRQSLGQGLEFLIYFQGNSAPDKSGLPSDRFSAERTGGSVSTLTIQRTQQEDSAVYLCASSLAMRNTGELFFGEGSRLTVL.

The chain combines TRBV27 with TRBJ1-5; TRBD1 agrees at 12 bases. The germline V gene has CDR1 MNHEY and CDR2 SMNVEV (reference sequence). The CDR3 is 18 amino acids. V lost 6 bases, J lost 0 bases, and 9 bases stayed unmatched. The CDR3 DNA reads as TGTGCCAGCAGCAAGGGGACAGGGGGCCACTATAGCAATCAGCCCCAGCATTTT. Amino acid sequence: CASSKGTGGHYSNQPQHF.

This chain joins TRBV11-2 and TRBJ2-2; D remains ambiguous. In germline, CDR1 is SGHAT, CDR2 FQNNGV. The CDR3 extends over 16 amino acids. V shed 0 bases and J shed 6 bases, with 14 bases lying between them. Here the CDR3 reads CASSLDSALTSGELFF. The CDR3 DNA sequence: TGTGCCAGCAGCTTAGACTCAGCCCTAACCTCCGGGGAGCTGTTTTTT. Full variable domain (remainder filled in from reference TRBV11-2 and TRBJ2-2): EAGVAQSPRYKIIEKRQSVAFWCNPISGHATLYWYQQILGQGPKLLIQFQNNGVVDDSQLPKDRFSAERLKGVDSTLKIQPAKLEDSAVYLCASSLDSALTSGELFFGEGSRLTVL.

This clone was seen only once. The rearrangement joins TRBV5-1 to TRBJ2-7; D possibly uses TRBD1 or TRBD2 (5 bases each). This CDR3 region has 14 residues. Trimming took off 2 bases at V and 1 base at J, with 10 bases between the two ends. From germline, CDR1 is SGHRS and CDR2 YFSETQ. The CDR3 sequence is CASSLERGSYEQYF. The DNA for the CDR3 is TGCGCCAGCAGCTTAGAGAGGGGATCCTACGAGCAGTACTTC.

This clone was counted between two and nine times. This sequence joins TRBV19 and TRBJ1-1, with 7 bases matching TRBD1. Per germline, CDR1 LNHDA and CDR2 SQIVND (reference sequence). Trimming cost V 3 bases and J 12 bases; bases outside gene matches: 10. The CDR3 is 13 residues long. CDR3 bases: TGTGCCAGTAGTATCCTCGGACAGGATGGAACTTTCTTT. Protein product: CASSILGQDGTFF.

The V gene is TRBV7-8, the J gene TRBJ1-6; TRBD1 matches 7 bases. The junction had 11 bases not matched to a gene; V was cut back by 5 bases and J by 10 bases. Germline V gives CDR1 SGHVS, CDR2 FQNEAQ. This CDR3 contains 15 residues. DNA for the CDR3: TGTGCCAGCAGCCCGGTACAGGGGTCTCTCTCACCCCTCCACTTT. Its protein is CASSPVQGSLSPLHF.

The DNA of the CDR3 is TGTGCCAGCAGTATCACGAATAATTCACCCCTCCACTTT. This codes for CASSITNNSPLHF. This chain joins TRBV12-3 or TRBV12-4 and TRBJ1-6; D not certain. Trimming removed 5 bases from V and 5 bases from J, with 7 bases in between. The CDR3 runs to 13 residues.

This clone was observed a single time. The chain is built from TRBV11-3 and TRBJ1-2; no reliable D call. The V end was cut by 3 bases, the J end by 4 bases, with 6 bases between. The V gene's germline CDR1 is SGHNT and CDR2 YENEEA. This CDR3 region has 12 residues. The CDR3 loop is CASSLRGYGYTF. For the CDR3, the DNA is TGTGCCAGCAGCTTGCGGGGCTATGGCTACACCTTC.

V gene TRBV30 combines with J gene TRBJ1-5, with D unresolved. From germline, CDR1 is GTSNPN and CDR2 SVGIG (reference sequence). V lost 0 bases to trimming and J lost 6 bases, with 9 bases between them. The CDR3 contains 13 residues. CDR3 sequence reads: CAWSVGEIQPQHF. CDR3 in DNA: TGTGCCTGGAGTGTCGGGGAGATTCAGCCCCAGCATTTT.

The DNA for the CDR3 is TGTGCCAGCAGTGATCAGTCTAGGGCCGGGGGCAGGGACAATGAGCAGTTCTTC. Protein product: CASSDQSRAGGRDNEQFF. The genes are TRBV6-1 and TRBJ2-1; D is perhaps TRBD1 or TRBD2 (6 bases each). This CDR3 spans 18 amino acids. CDR1 MNHNS and CDR2 SASEGT come from the germline V gene. V lost 3 bases and J 5 bases, leaving 23 bases between the germline ends.